This TCR beta chain was sequenced for a study of human T cells and chemical hapten exposure. The CDR3 loop spans 15 amino acids. Per the germline V gene, CDR1 is MGHRA and CDR2 is YSYEKL. The J segment lost 7 bases and the V segment lost 0 bases, leaving 2 bases of the junction unmatched. Individual cDNA molecules had unique molecular identifiers attached to them by the library. Study processing details: The median was roughly 100,000 TCRs per sample, ranging 23,224 to 690,600. Each CDR3 protein is one row after TCRdb ran MiXCR on the RACE reads. TCRdb assigned the V and J calls; the authors' analysis was not used. The top ten hold around 2% of the sample, which has 130,000 or so distinct CDR3 sequences, about 9.4% seen once. Time point reported: healthy volunteer bleed at 2 weeks. The template was total RNA from unfractionated whole blood.

The sequencing sample was made of whole blood. This TCR was recovered from a male donor in good health. Some clones in this sample may be carry-over from other donors' samples. The J gene is TRBJ1-6, the V gene TRBV4-1, with 8 bases lining up with TRBD1. The CDR3 DNA sequence: TGCGCCAGCAGCCAAGATTGGACAGGGAATTCACCCCTCCACTTT. Encoded protein: CASSQDWTGNSPLHF.